This TCR beta chain was recorded in a study of Ad26.COV2.S vaccination and SARS-CoV-2 variants. Study-wide context: Donor got 5x10^10 or 1x10^11 viral particles of Ad26.COV2.S. Study-wide findings and caveats: Spike-specific TCR breadth in vaccine recipients exceeded that seen in placebo recipients.

The table came from immunoSEQ multiplex PCR; TCRdb's copy has only in-frame clones and leaves some out. The table shows 300,000 to 500,000 clones, with less than 90% occurring only once. A word on this clone: Its antigen remains unidentified.

Trimming shortened V by 3 bases and J by 2 bases, and 18 bases separated the two germline ends. The CDR3 is 16 residues long. The germline gives CDR1 SGHKS, CDR2 YYEKEE (reference sequence). The treatment was: 15 to 20 received Ad26.COV2.S at low or high dose, single or two shots; a few received placebo; per-sample allocation not given. Sampling was done on day 63 after the first vaccine or placebo injection. The rearrangement links TRBV5-5 to TRBJ2-7; D is perhaps TRBD1 or TRBD2 (5 bases each). Specimen: peripheral blood, collected in a trial of Ad26.COV2.S vaccine versus placebo. This TCR derives from a person aged 18-65 years who received the Ad26.COV2.S COVID-19 vaccine or a placebo. This chain's CDR3 is CASSSYRDAETYEQYF. DNA of the CDR3: TGTGCCAGCAGCTCTTACCGGGACGCCGAGACCTACGAGCAGTACTTC. Filled out from reference TRBV5-5 and TRBJ2-7, the complete variable domain reads DAGVTQSPTHLIKTRGQQVTLRCSPISGHKSVSWYQQVLGQGPQFIFQYYEKEERGRGNFPDRFSARQFPNYSSELNVNALLLGDSALYLCASSSYRDAETYEQYFGPGTRLTVT.